These 32 T cell receptor beta chains came from one sample sequenced in a study of blood T cell repertoires in COVID-19. The repertoire was sequenced with immunoSEQ multiplex PCR; TCRdb's copy has only in-frame clones and lacks some. The data show approximately 150,000 clones, with approximately 84% seen just once and nearly 3.5% held by the top ten. The sample was PBMCs or T cells enriched from blood (not recorded which). The source of these receptors is a woman between 45 and 60 years old with acute COVID-19.

This clone was observed a single time. The V and J genes are TRBV2 and TRBJ1-2; the D is unclear. The CDR3 contains 12 residues. The germline V and J ends were trimmed by 6 bases and 5 bases, with 10 bases remaining between them. Germline V gene lookup returns CDR1 SNHLY and CDR2 FYNNEI. The CDR3 bases are TGTGCCAGCAGCCAAGAGGCTTATGGCTACACCTTC. It specifies CASSQEAYGYTF.

This sequence joins TRBV11-2 and TRBJ1-3, with D hard to call. Germline CDR1 is SGHAT and CDR2 is FQNNGV. Trimming shortened V by 1 base and J by 0 bases, and 4 bases separated the two germline ends. There are 14 residues in the CDR3. The CDR3 loop reads CASSLAVSGNTIYF. The CDR3 DNA reads TGTGCCAGCAGCTTAGCGGTCTCTGGAAACACCATATATTTT.

The chain carries TRBV4-1 and TRBJ1-5; D possibly corresponds to TRBD1 (5 bases). This CDR3 comprises 15 residues. Trimming pared 0 bases from V and 4 bases from J, leaving 10 bases between. Germline CDR1 is MGHRA and CDR2 is YSYEKL. In nucleotides, the CDR3 is TGCGCCAGCAGCCAAGAGGCGGGGGGGAATCAGCCCCAGCATTTT. It codes for CASSQEAGGNQPQHF.

This clone was seen a handful of times. The chain is built from TRBV30 and TRBJ2-5; 11 bases agree with TRBD2. CDR1 GTSNPN and CDR2 SVGIG come from the germline V gene (reference sequence). The CDR3 is 14 amino acids. V was clipped by 3 bases and J by 5 bases; unmatched bases: 5. The CDR3 region is CAWRGTSGVETQYF. CDR3 nucleotides: TGTGCCTGGAGAGGGACTAGCGGTGTCGAGACCCAGTACTTC.

The gene calls are TRBV19 and TRBJ1-5; no clear D. The V end lost 10 bases, the J end lost 11 bases, and 12 bases lay between the germline ends. Germline V gives CDR1 LNHDA, CDR2 SQIVND (reference sequence). The CDR3 has 10 residues. Here the CDR3 reads CATQGRAQHF. Here the CDR3 DNA reads TGTGCCACCCAAGGGAGGGCCCAGCATTTT. Full variable domain (remainder filled in from reference TRBV19 and TRBJ1-5): DGGITQSPKYLFRKEGQNVTLSCEQNLNHDAMYWYRQDPGQGLRLIYYSQIVNDFQKGDIAEGYSVSREKKESFPLTVTSAQKNPTAFYLCATQGRAQHFGDGTRLSIL.

On this clone itself: Additional DNA sequences in this sample encode the identical CDR3. The chain links TRBV20-1 to TRBJ1-5; TRBD1 is a possible D gene (5 bases). Germline V gives CDR1 DFQATT, CDR2 SNEGSKA (reference sequence). V dropped 3 bases and J dropped 1 base, with 7 bases sitting between them. There are 13 residues in the CDR3. The CDR3 DNA sequence: TGCAGTGCTAGTAGGGGAAGCAATCAGCCCCAGCATTTT. Its translation: CSASRGSNQPQHF.

This clone is a singleton in its sample. The chain joins TRBV29-1 to TRBJ2-1; 9 bases match TRBD2. Unmatched junction bases numbered 17, after V lost 5 bases and J lost 3 bases. This CDR3 has 18 residues. CDR1 is SQVTM and CDR2 is ANQGSEA in the germline V gene. The CDR3 coding sequence is TGCAGCGTTCTCGAGGCTAGCGGGGCCAGGATCTTCTACAATGAGCAGTTCTTC. Protein sequence: CSVLEASGARIFYNEQFF.

The chain uses TRBV5-1 and TRBJ2-3; tentative D call: TRBD1 (6 bases). The V gene's germline CDR1 is SGHRS and CDR2 YFSETQ. There are 16 residues in the CDR3. Trimming left V 6 bases short and J 8 bases short, with 25 bases between. CDR3 in amino acids: CASIRTGTPPFGTQYF. Written as DNA, the CDR3 is TGCGCCAGCATCCGAACCGGGACACCACCATTTGGTACGCAGTATTTT.

The chain is built from TRBV7-3 and TRBJ2-7, with a weak D call TRBD2 (5 bases). The CDR3 is 16 residues long. V dropped 0 bases and J dropped 1 base, with 13 bases sitting between them. The germline V gene encodes CDR1 SGHTA and CDR2 FQGTGA. The CDR3 protein is CASSLTSGSGSYEQYF. CDR3 nucleotide sequence: TGTGCCAGCAGCTTAACTTCTGGGTCGGGATCCTACGAGCAGTACTTC.

The V call is TRBV4-2, the J call TRBJ2-3; possible D gene TRBD2, 7 bases. V lost 0 bases to trimming and J lost 0 bases, with 13 bases between them. The CDR3 is made up of 17 amino acids. CDR1 and CDR2 (germline): LGHNA, YNFKEQ. The DNA for the CDR3 is TGTGCCAGCAGCCAAGATTTAGGGGGACTAAGCACAGATACGCAGTATTTT. Amino acids: CASSQDLGGLSTDTQYF.

The V and J genes are TRBV7-7 and TRBJ2-3; 10 bases line up with TRBD1. The germline V gene encodes CDR1 SSHAT and CDR2 FNYEAQ (reference sequence). CDR3 size: 15 residues. The trim removed 1 base at V and 4 bases at J, leaving 2 bases unmatched. CDR3 sequence (DNA): TGTGCCAGCAGCTTAGGACAGGGGGCGTCAGATACGCAGTATTTT. It specifies CASSLGQGASDTQYF.

The chain employs TRBV6-6 and TRBJ1-1; weak D call: TRBD1 (6 bases). CDR1 is MNHNY, CDR2 SVGAGI, per germline (reference sequence). V was trimmed by 7 bases and J by 4 bases, leaving 16 bases between them. The CDR3 is 14 amino acids. CDR3: CASTPYQGPTEAFF. In DNA, the CDR3 is TGTGCCAGCACCCCCTACCAGGGGCCCACTGAAGCTTTCTTT.

The V gene is TRBV7-2, the J gene TRBJ1-6; tentative D call: TRBD1 (6 bases). Per the germline V gene, CDR1 is SGHTA and CDR2 is FQGNSA. Trimming cost V 4 bases and J 0 bases, with 16 bases left between them. CDR3 size: 18 residues. The CDR3 DNA reads TGTGCCAGCAGCTCCTACCGGGACACAAGCTCCTATAATTCACCCCTCCACTTT. It translates to CASSSYRDTSSYNSPLHF.

The chain employs TRBV6-2 or TRBV6-3 and TRBJ2-4; perhaps TRBD2 as D (5 bases). The CDR3 length is 19 residues. V lost 4 bases, J lost 0 bases, and 22 bases lay in between. The germline V gene encodes CDR1 MNHEY and CDR2 SVGEGT. The CDR3 sequence is CASSSPTPRDLLAKNIQYF. The CDR3 DNA sequence: TGTGCCAGCAGTTCCCCAACCCCCCGGGATTTACTAGCCAAAAACATTCAGTACTTC.

The chain has TRBV29-1 and TRBJ2-5; 7 positions agree with TRBD1. The V gene's germline CDR1 is SQVTM and CDR2 ANQGSEA. The ends lost 7 bases at V and 7 bases at J; junction bases unmatched: 9. CDR3 size: 12 residues. CDR3 amino acids: CSGGGRMGTQYF. The CDR3 DNA is TGCAGCGGAGGGGGCCGGATGGGGACCCAGTACTTC.

V usage is TRBV6-4 and J usage is TRBJ1-1, with a possible D match to TRBD1 (5 bases). Per the germline V gene, CDR1 is MRHNA and CDR2 is SNTAGT. The CDR3 loop spans 17 amino acids. V lost 6 bases and J 0 bases, leaving 20 bases between the germline ends. As DNA, the CDR3 is TGTGCCAGCAGCCAAGAAGTCCAGGGAACCCTGAACACTGAAGCTTTCTTT. Its translation: CASSQEVQGTLNTEAFF.

The chain employs TRBV3-1 (or the pseudogene TRBV3-2) and TRBJ1-2, with D possibly matching TRBD1 (5 bases). Between the trimmed V and J ends, which lost 0 bases and 4 bases, there was a span of 12 bases. This CDR3 is built from 15 residues. The V gene's germline CDR1 is LGHDT and CDR2 YNNKEL (reference sequence). CDR3 sequence reads: CASSQDGGISYGYTF. In nucleotides, the CDR3 is TGTGCCAGCAGCCAAGACGGGGGGATTAGCTATGGCTACACCTTC.

This chain links TRBV5-1 with TRBJ2-4; 7 positions match TRBD1. V was clipped by 2 bases and J by 0 bases; unmatched bases: 8. CDR1 and CDR2 from the germline V gene are SGHRS and YFSETQ. This CDR3 contains 17 residues. The CDR3 protein is CASSFSQTGLAKNIQYF. Here the CDR3 DNA reads TGCGCCAGCAGCTTCTCCCAGACAGGGTTAGCCAAAAACATTCAGTACTTC.

The chain has TRBV6-6 and TRBJ1-1, with 8 bases aligning to TRBD1. The CDR3 runs 13 residues. V dropped 8 bases and J dropped 1; count of bases not matched to a gene: 3. CDR1 and CDR2 from the germline V gene are MNHNY and SVGAGI (reference sequence). As DNA, the CDR3 is TGTGCCAGCTCGGACAGGGAGAACACTGAAGCTTTCTTT. This sequence encodes CASSDRENTEAFF.

J is TRBJ2-7 and V is TRBV24-1; TRBD2 aligns across 10 bases. Germline CDR1 reads KGHDR; CDR2 reads SFDVKD. The CDR3 consists of 16 residues. Trimming at V came to 8 bases and at J to 4 bases, leaving 13 bases not matched to a gene. The CDR3 protein is CATTGGGLARLYEQYF. The CDR3 DNA follows: TGTGCCACCACCGGGGGGGGACTAGCGCGACTATACGAGCAGTACTTC.

The chain carries TRBV7-2 and TRBJ2-1, with 10 bases that match TRBD2. Germline V gives CDR1 SGHTA, CDR2 FQGNSA. The CDR3 loop spans 15 amino acids. Trimming removed 1 base from V and 6 bases from J; junction bases left unmatched: 3. CDR3 amino acids: CASSLGLAGVNEQFF. CDR3 sequence (DNA): TGTGCCAGCAGCTTAGGGCTAGCGGGAGTCAATGAGCAGTTCTTC.

V and J are TRBV10-2 and TRBJ1-1, with TRBD1 as a possible D gene (5 bases). Between the trimmed V and J ends, which lost 3 bases and 4 bases, there was a span of 12 bases. The germline V gene has CDR1 WSHSY and CDR2 SAAADI. The CDR3 totals 14 residues. The CDR3 bases are TGCGCCAGCAGTGATCTGGGGGACTTCACTGAAGCTTTCTTT. Translation: CASSDLGDFTEAFF.

This clone has a handful of counts. The V and J genes are TRBV3-1 (or the pseudogene TRBV3-2) and TRBJ1-4; unclear D gene. The CDR3 runs 15 residues. V gave up 2 bases and J gave up 0 bases, with 7 bases separating them. CDR1 and CDR2 (germline): LGHDT, YNNKEL (reference sequence). CDR3 DNA sequence: TGTGCCAGCAGCCAAATGTCATCAACTAATGAAAAACTGTTTTTT. It translates to CASSQMSSTNEKLFF.

The J gene is TRBJ1-2, the V gene TRBV27; 7 nucleotides line up with TRBD1. The J segment lost 2 bases and the V segment lost 5 bases, leaving 8 bases of the junction unmatched. The germline V gene has CDR1 MNHEY and CDR2 SMNVEV (reference sequence). The CDR3 is 15 residues long. The CDR3 nucleotides are TGTGCCAGCAGTGGACCAGCACAGGGGAACTATGGCTACACCTTC. It specifies CASSGPAQGNYGYTF.

This chain connects TRBV2 to TRBJ1-2; no reliable D call. This CDR3 has 16 residues. Germline lookup yields CDR1 SNHLY and CDR2 FYNNEI. Deletions cut 5 bases from V and 4 bases from J, with 20 bases between. In nucleotides, the CDR3 is TGTGCCAGCAGTCCCCCTGACTACGAAATTAGCTATGGCTACACCTTC. This sequence encodes CASSPPDYEISYGYTF. Filled out from reference TRBV2 and TRBJ1-2, the complete variable domain reads EPEVTQTPSHQVTQMGQEVILRCVPISNHLYFYWYRQILGQKVEFLVSFYNNEISEKSEIFDDQFSVERPDGSNFTLKIRSTKLEDSAMYFCASSPPDYEISYGYTFGSGTRLTVV.

The chain uses TRBV5-1 and TRBJ2-2; 10 bases align to TRBD2. V lost 4 bases to trimming and J lost 4 bases; unmatched junction nucleotides: 4. This CDR3 comprises 15 residues. Germline assignment: CDR1 SGHRS and CDR2 YFSETQ. CDR3 coding DNA: TGCGCCAGCAGCCCTAGCGGGAGTGGCACCGGGGAGCTGTTTTTT. Translating gives CASSPSGSGTGELFF.

The chain uses TRBV7-8 and TRBJ1-1; maybe TRBD1 (5 bases). The CDR3 is 15 amino acids. The germline V and J ends were trimmed by 0 bases and 6 bases, with 14 bases remaining between them. CDR1 and CDR2 from the germline V gene are SGHVS and FQNEAQ. CDR3 sequence (DNA): TGTGCCAGCAGCTTAGCGAAAGGGCAGGGCTCTGAAGCTTTCTTT. It is translated as CASSLAKGQGSEAFF.

This clone has only a few counts. J is TRBJ1-5 and V is TRBV10-3; D is undetermined. V was clipped by 5 bases and J by 7 bases, with 18 bases between them. This CDR3 has 15 residues. Germline CDR1 reads ENHRY; CDR2 reads SYGVKD. The CDR3 region has the DNA TGTGCCATCAGTCAGAGTGGAGGGTATGGGCAGCCCCAGCATTTT. Translated, it gives CAISQSGGYGQPQHF.

The CDR3 sequence: CAISESSSGRAETQYF. CDR3 sequence (DNA): TGTGCCATCAGTGAGAGTTCTAGCGGGAGGGCTGAGACCCAGTACTTC. V usage is TRBV10-3 and J usage is TRBJ2-5; 12 bases agree with TRBD2. Germline lookup yields CDR1 ENHRY and CDR2 SYGVKD. Trimming cost V 2 bases and J 5 bases; bases outside gene matches: 6. The CDR3 loop spans 16 amino acids.

This sequence joins TRBV7-7 and TRBJ2-5, with 9 nucleotides matching TRBD2. Trimming took 5 bases from V and 4 from J; bases not matched to a gene: 11. Germline V lookup: CDR1 SSHAT, CDR2 FNYEAQ (reference sequence). The CDR3 runs 16 residues. The CDR3 sequence is CASSRRPAGGGETQYF. The CDR3 DNA is TGTGCCAGCAGCCGCAGGCCAGCGGGAGGAGGAGAGACCCAGTACTTC.

The chain joins TRBV6-5 to TRBJ2-7; 9 nucleotides match TRBD1. The V gene end was trimmed by 6 bases and the J gene end by 4 bases; junction bases not matched to a gene: 10. CDR1 MNHEY and CDR2 SVGAGI come from the germline V gene. The CDR3 sequence is 15 residues long. The CDR3 is CASRSAGTGWYEQYF. In nucleotides, the CDR3 is TGTGCCAGCAGGTCGGCCGGGACAGGGTGGTACGAGCAGTACTTC.

The CDR3 here is CASSLGSGDYGYTF. The DNA for the CDR3 is TGTGCCAGCAGTTTAGGTTCGGGGGACTATGGCTACACCTTC. The V and J genes are TRBV28 and TRBJ1-2; maybe TRBD1 (5 bases). Trimming left V 2 bases short and J 3 bases short, with 10 bases between. This CDR3 is 14 amino acids long. The germline V gene encodes CDR1 MDHEN and CDR2 SYDVKM.